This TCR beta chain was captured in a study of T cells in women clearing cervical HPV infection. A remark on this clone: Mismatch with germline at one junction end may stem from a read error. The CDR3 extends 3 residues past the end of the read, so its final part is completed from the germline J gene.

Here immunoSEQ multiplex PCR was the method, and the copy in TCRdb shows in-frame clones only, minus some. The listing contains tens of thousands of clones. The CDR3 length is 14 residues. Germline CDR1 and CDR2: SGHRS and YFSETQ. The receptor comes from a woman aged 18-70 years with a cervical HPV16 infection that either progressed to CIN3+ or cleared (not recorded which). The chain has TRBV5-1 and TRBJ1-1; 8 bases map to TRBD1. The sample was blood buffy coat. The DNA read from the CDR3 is TGCGCCAGCAGCGACGCAGGGGGCCTTACTGGA. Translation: CASSDAGGLTG. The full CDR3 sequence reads CASSDAGGLTGAFF.